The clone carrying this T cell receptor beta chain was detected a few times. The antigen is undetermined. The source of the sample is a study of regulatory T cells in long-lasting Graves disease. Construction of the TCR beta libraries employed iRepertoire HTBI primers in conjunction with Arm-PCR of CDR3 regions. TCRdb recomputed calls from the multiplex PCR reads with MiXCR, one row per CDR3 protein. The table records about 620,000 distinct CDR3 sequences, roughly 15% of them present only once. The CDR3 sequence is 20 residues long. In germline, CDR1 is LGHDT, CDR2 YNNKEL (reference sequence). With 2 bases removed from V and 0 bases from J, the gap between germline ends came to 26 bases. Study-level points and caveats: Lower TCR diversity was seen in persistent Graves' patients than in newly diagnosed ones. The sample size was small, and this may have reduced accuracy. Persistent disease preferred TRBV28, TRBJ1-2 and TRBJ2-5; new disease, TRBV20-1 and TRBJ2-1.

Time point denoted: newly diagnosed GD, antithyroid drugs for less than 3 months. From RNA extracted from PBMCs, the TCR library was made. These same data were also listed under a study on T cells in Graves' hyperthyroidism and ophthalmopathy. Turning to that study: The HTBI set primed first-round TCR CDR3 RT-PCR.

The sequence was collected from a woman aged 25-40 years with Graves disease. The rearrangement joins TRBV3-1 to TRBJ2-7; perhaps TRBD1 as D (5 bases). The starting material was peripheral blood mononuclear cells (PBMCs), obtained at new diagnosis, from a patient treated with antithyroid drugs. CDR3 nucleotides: TGTGCCAGCAGCCAACAATCTGCTCCAGGGCTTAGGCTTCCCTCCTACGAGCAGTACTTC. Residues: CASSQQSAPGLRLPSYEQYF.